Presented here are 2 T cell receptor beta chains from one specimen sequenced in a study of blood T cell repertoires in COVID-19. Clones were read by immunoSEQ multiplex PCR, and TCRdb kept only the in-frame ones, dropping some. Of 200,000 to 300,000 clones detected, over 70% appear once; the ten largest clones hold roughly 1.6%. The specimen sequenced was peripheral blood. These receptors came from a woman in her 40s who had recovered from COVID-19.

The gene calls are TRBV4-2 and TRBJ2-7; 8 nucleotides match TRBD2. The V and J ends lost 3 bases and 5 bases, in that order; junction bases with no gene match: 6. CDR1 and CDR2 from the germline V gene are LGHNA and YNFKEQ. There are 14 residues in the CDR3. The CDR3 reads CASSHSGGFHEQYF. CDR3 nucleotides: TGTGCCAGCAGCCACAGCGGGGGTTTCCACGAGCAGTACTTC.

This clone appeared once. The rearrangement joins TRBV7-9 to TRBJ1-2; TRBD1 matches 7 bases. V shed 3 bases and J 4 bases; nucleotides not matched to a gene: 8. The germline V gene encodes CDR1 SEHNR and CDR2 FQNEAQ (reference sequence). The CDR3 runs to 15 residues. As DNA, the CDR3 is TGTGCCAGCAGCTTCGGGGACAGAGCCTTCTATGGCTACACCTTC. Encoded protein: CASSFGDRAFYGYTF.